The next 9 T cell receptor beta chains were all read from a single sample in a study of T cells expressing NK-cell markers. Using the 5' RACE reads, TCRdb records one entry per CDR3 protein without DNA. The sample has 300,000 to 500,000 distinct CDR3 sequences. Sequencing was carried out using blood T cells: a sorted CD56 or NKG2C T cell subset, CD4+ or CD8+ T cells, or bulk PBMC T cells (not recorded which). The receptors were gathered from a woman aged 45-60 years in good health.

The V gene is TRBV29-1, the J gene TRBJ2-1; as DNA is missing, the TRBD1 call by TCRdb cannot be tested. Germline loops: CDR1 SQVTM, CDR2 ANQGSEA. The CDR3 covers 13 residues. CDR3 sequence reads: CSVAKGGEDEQFF.

This sequence joins TRBV10-3 and TRBJ2-1; no DNA is available, so the TRBD2 call from TCRdb remains unchecked. The CDR3 has 18 amino acids. Germline CDR1 reads ENHRY; CDR2 reads SYGVKD. The CDR3 spells CAISILAGAGASYNEQFF.

CDR3 sequence: CSVDGVGELFF. The V and J genes are TRBV29-1 and TRBJ2-2. Germline CDR1 is SQVTM and CDR2 is ANQGSEA. This CDR3 is built from 11 residues.

The chain carries TRBV5-1 and TRBJ2-1; the TRBD1 assignment by TCRdb is unverifiable without DNA. Per germline, CDR1 SGHRS and CDR2 YFSETQ. The CDR3 spans 18 residues. CDR3 protein: CASSALLFQGAGGYEQFF. The variable domain in full, completed from reference TRBV5-1 and TRBJ2-1, reads KAGVTQTPRYLIKTRGQQVTLSCSPISGHRSVSWYQQTPGQGLQFLFEYFSETQRNKGNFPGRFSGRQFSNSRSEMNVSTLELGDSALYLCASSALLFQGAGGYEQFFGPGTRLTVL.

CDR3 residues: CASSQEARTYGYTF. The chain recombines TRBV4-2 with TRBJ1-2. The CDR3 is 14 amino acids. CDR1 is LGHNA, CDR2 YNFKEQ, per germline.

The chain links TRBV7-8 to TRBJ1-5. Germline CDR1 SGHVS, CDR2 FQNEAQ. The CDR3 has 18 amino acids. Here the CDR3 reads CASSSSTGRGGSNQPQHF.

The rearrangement links TRBV9 to TRBJ1-4. The V gene's germline CDR1 is SGDLS and CDR2 YYNGEE. The CDR3 is made up of 15 amino acids. The CDR3 loop is CASSVDFTTNEKLFF.

The chain uses TRBV5-1 and TRBJ1-1; the TCRdb call, TRBD1, lacks DNA for checking. The CDR3 has 17 amino acids. Germline CDR1 SGHRS, CDR2 YFSETQ. CDR3 loop: CASSLVAGGAGNTEAFF.

V and J are TRBV7-2 and TRBJ2-1; the TRBD2 assignment by TCRdb is unverifiable without DNA. The CDR3 has 16 residues. CDR1 is SGHTA, CDR2 FQGNSA, per germline. The CDR3 spells CASSFLAGGQGNEQFF. The variable domain in full, completed from reference TRBV7-2 and TRBJ2-1, reads GAGVSQSPSNKVTEKGKDVELRCDPISGHTALYWYRQSLGQGLEFLIYFQGNSAPDKSGLPSDRFSAERTGGSVSTLTIQRTQQEDSAVYLCASSFLAGGQGNEQFFGPGTRLTVL.